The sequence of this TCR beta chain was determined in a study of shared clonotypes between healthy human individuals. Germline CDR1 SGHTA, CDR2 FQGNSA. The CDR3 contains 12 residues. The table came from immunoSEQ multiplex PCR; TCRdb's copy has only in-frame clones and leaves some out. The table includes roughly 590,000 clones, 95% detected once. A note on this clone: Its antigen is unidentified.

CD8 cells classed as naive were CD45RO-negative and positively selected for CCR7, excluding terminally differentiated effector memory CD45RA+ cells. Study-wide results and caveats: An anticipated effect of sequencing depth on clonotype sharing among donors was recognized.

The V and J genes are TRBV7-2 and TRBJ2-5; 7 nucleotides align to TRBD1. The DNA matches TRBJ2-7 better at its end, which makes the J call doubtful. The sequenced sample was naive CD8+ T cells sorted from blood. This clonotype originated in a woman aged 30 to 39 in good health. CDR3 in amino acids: CALGGPNYEQYF. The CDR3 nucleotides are TGTGCCCTAGGGGGCCCGAACTACGAGCAGTACTTC.